This passage covers 7 T cell receptor beta chains from one sample sequenced in a study of cytomegalovirus exposure and HLA in healthy donors (dated by TCRdb to about 2017). Library method: the immunoSEQ multiplex PCR assay. Not all clones reach the TCRdb copy of this immuneACCESS table, which keeps in-frame sequences only. Checked studies attribute under half of the gap to unresolved V genes and leave the rest unexplained. The sample yields hundreds of thousands of clones; about 87% were counted once. The top ten constitute about 2.5% of the sample. Sample: PBMCs. The receptors were sampled from a man between 18 and 35 years old in good health and CMV-seronegative.

This clone is a singleton in its sample. The chain combines TRBV19 with TRBJ2-7; the D gene is possibly TRBD1 (6 bases). Germline assignment: CDR1 LNHDA and CDR2 SQIVND (reference sequence). The length of the CDR3 is 14 residues. Trimming stripped 2 bases from V and 0 bases from J, with 8 bases between. The CDR3 region is CASSIRDNSYEQYF. DNA for the CDR3: TGTGCCAGTAGTATAAGGGACAACTCCTACGAGCAGTACTTC.

V is TRBV5-1 and J is TRBJ2-6, with 9 bases lining up with TRBD1. V was clipped by 4 bases and J by 2 bases; unmatched bases: 7. The CDR3 length is 17 residues. Per germline, CDR1 SGHRS and CDR2 YFSETQ. In DNA, the CDR3 is TGCGCCAGCAGCGAGCAGGGACAGGGAACTGGGGCCAACGTCCTGACTTTC. This encodes CASSEQGQGTGANVLTF.

The chain carries TRBV7-2 and TRBJ2-2; 9 bases line up with TRBD2. V lost 1 base, J lost 7 bases, and 4 bases stayed unmatched. CDR1 is SGHTA and CDR2 is FQGNSA in the germline V gene. The CDR3 covers 15 residues. CDR3 loop: CASSLVASGNGELFF. The CDR3 DNA sequence: TGTGCCAGCAGCTTAGTTGCTAGCGGGAACGGGGAGCTGTTTTTT.

This clone was picked up a small number of times. This sequence joins TRBV5-6 and TRBJ2-2, with unresolved D. The CDR3 has 12 amino acids. V was trimmed by 1 base and J by 7 bases, leaving 5 bases between them. From germline, CDR1 is SGHDT and CDR2 YYEEEE. The CDR3 sequence: CASSLSVGELFF. CDR3 sequence (DNA): TGTGCCAGCAGCTTGTCGGTCGGGGAGCTGTTTTTT.

Here the CDR3 reads CASSLPSDRGTDTQYF. Written as DNA, the CDR3 is TGTGCCAGCAGTTTACCATCGGACAGGGGTACAGATACGCAGTATTTT. The chain links TRBV27 to TRBJ2-3, with 9 bases that match TRBD1. The CDR3 loop spans 16 amino acids. With 2 bases clipped from V and 3 bases from J, the junction kept 6 bases outside the gene matches. The germline gives CDR1 MNHEY, CDR2 SMNVEV (reference sequence).

The genes are TRBV7-3 and TRBJ2-1; D is undetermined. This CDR3 is 14 amino acids long. Trimming removed 2 bases at V and 3 bases at J, with 8 bases between. Looked up from germline, CDR1 is SGHTA and CDR2 is FQGTGA. The CDR3 reads CASSLRPSYNEQFF. The CDR3 DNA follows: TGTGCCAGCAGCTTACGTCCTAGCTACAATGAGCAGTTCTTC. Looking up the rest from reference TRBV7-3 and TRBJ2-1 gives the full variable domain: GAGVSQTPSNKVTEKGKYVELRCDPISGHTALYWYRQSLGQGPEFLIYFQGTGAADDSGLPNDRFFAVRPEGSVSTLKIQRTERGDSAVYLCASSLRPSYNEQFFGPGTRLTVL.

V and J are TRBV4-3 and TRBJ2-7; 7 nucleotides align to TRBD2. CDR3 size: 14 residues. CDR1 and CDR2 (germline): LGHNA, YSLEER. V was pared by 1 base and J by 3 bases, with 3 bases of the junction left unmatched. CDR3 DNA sequence: TGCGCCAGCAGCCAAGGCGGGGGAAACTACGAGCAGTACTTC. It yields the protein CASSQGGGNYEQYF.